The clone carrying this TCR beta chain is deemed medium-sized. Antigen: not known. The data originate from a study of T cell repertoires in aging, cancer and after chemotherapy. Study as a whole: The whole study produced a dataset of approximately 10 million TCR reads. Study outcomes and limitations: Median generation probability rose over the chemotherapy interval in each cancer cohort, suggesting rebound thymic output.

TCR beta rearrangements were amplified from peripheral blood genomic DNA. TRB rearrangements spanning V, D and J were amplified using mixed TRB-A/B primers. TCRdb processed the multiplex PCR reads anew with MiXCR; each CDR3 protein has one entry. The sample gives 1,500 to 2,000 distinct CDR3 sequences, less than 25% of which show up once; 9.5% to 12% is in the top ten. Germline V gene lookup returns CDR1 SEHNR and CDR2 FQNEAQ (reference sequence). Between the trimmed V and J ends, which lost 4 bases and 7 bases, there was a span of 20 bases. CDR3 length equals 16 residues. The TCR originated in a human donor with a solid tumor. The sequenced sample consisted of blood. The chain links TRBV7-9 to TRBJ2-1; D may match TRBD1 or TRBD2 (5 bases each). CDR3: CASSSAGGAGANEQFF. Here the CDR3 DNA reads TGTGCCAGCAGCTCCGCGGGCGGTGCCGGGGCGAATGAGCAGTTCTTC.